These T cell receptor beta chains were read from a single sample in a study of blood T cell repertoires in COVID-19. Assay used: immunoSEQ multiplex PCR; TCRdb lists only in-frame clones, some missing. The table shows approximately 150,000 clones, with about 87% occurring only once. Specimen: peripheral blood. The receptors shown here come from a woman between 45 and 65 years old with acute or convalescent COVID-19. CDR3s include the opening cysteine and the closing phenylalanine or tryptophan. A D gene is named only where the DNA matches it firmly. Size tells how often a clone was seen (once, few, many) or the class of an expanded clone, and some rows leave it out.

len,d_gene,v_gene,abundance,j_gene,CDR3nt,CDR3aa
14,NA,TRBV5-4,NA,TRBJ1-2,TGTGCCAGCAGCTCCCTGAGCGGACCTTATGGCTACACCTTC,CASSSLSGPYGYTF
12,TRBD1,TRBV6-5,NA,TRBJ1-2,TGTGCCAGCAGTTCCATAGGACAGGGGAACACCTTC,CASSSIGQGNTF
16,TRBD2,TRBV6-1,few,TRBJ2-1,TGTGCCAGCAGTGAAGCGGCCGGGACTACTTACAATGAGCAGTTCTTC,CASSEAAGTTYNEQFF
14,TRBD2,TRBV4-3,NA,TRBJ2-1,TGCGCCAGCAGCCAGGACCCTACTAGCGCCGAGCAGTTCTTC,CASSQDPTSAEQFF
15,TRBD1,TRBV24-1,NA,TRBJ1-2,TGTGCCACCAGTGATTCGACAGGGGGGGACTATGGCTACACCTTC,CATSDSTGGDYGYTF
11,NA,TRBV20-1,NA,TRBJ1-2,TGCAGTGCCCGGGGGGGCTATGGCTACACCTTC,CSARGGYGYTF
13,NA,TRBV19,NA,TRBJ2-1,TGTGCCAGTAGCTTTACAGATCTCCCTGAGCAGTTCTTC,CASSFTDLPEQFF
12,NA,TRBV29-1,NA,TRBJ1-3,TGCAGCGCCGGTCCTTCTGGAAACACCATATATTTT,CSAGPSGNTIYF
16,TRBD1,TRBV11-2,NA,TRBJ1-1,TGTGCCAGCAGCTTAGATCACAGGGGTTGGGGCACTGAAGCTTTCTTT,CASSLDHRGWGTEAFF
14,NA,TRBV7-9,NA,TRBJ1-2,TGTGCCAGCAGTCGTCAGACGGGGGACTATGGCTACACCTTC,CASSRQTGDYGYTF
16,NA,TRBV5-3,NA,TRBJ2-7,TGTGCCAGAAGCTTGGCGAAGCTGGGGAGGACCTACGAGCAGTACTTC,CARSLAKLGRTYEQYF
16,NA,TRBV6-1,once,TRBJ1-5,TGTGCCAGCAGTGCCGAATCACAGGGTAGCAATCAGCCCCAGCATTTT,CASSAESQGSNQPQHF
14,NA,TRBV27,few,TRBJ1-5,TGTGCCAGCACCTTGTCACATAGCAATCAGCCCCAGCATTTT,CASTLSHSNQPQHF
13,NA,TRBV27,NA,TRBJ2-7,TGTGCCAGCAGTTTTACCTCGGGATACGAGCAGTACTTC,CASSFTSGYEQYF
14,NA,TRBV5-1,NA,TRBJ2-7,TGCGCCAGCAGCTTGGCAGGGGATAGTTACGAGCAGTACTTC,CASSLAGDSYEQYF
19,TRBD2,TRBV6-2/TRBV6-3,NA,TRBJ2-3,TGTGCCAGCAGCCGCGGGCTAGCGGGGGGCACCCTAAGCACAGATACGCAGTATTTT,CASSRGLAGGTLSTDTQYF
15,NA,TRBV7-2,NA,TRBJ1-2,TGTGCCAGCAGCTACAACTTGGAGGGATGGAGGGGCTACACCTTC,CASSYNLEGWRGYTF
12,NA,TRBV6-5,NA,TRBJ2-2,TGTGCCAGCAGTCCTAGTGCCGGGGAGCTGTTTTTT,CASSPSAGELFF
13,TRBD2,TRBV29-1,NA,TRBJ2-3,TGCAGCGTCTCCCGGGGGGGGACAGATACGCAGTATTTT,CSVSRGGTDTQYF
14,TRBD2,TRBV4-3,NA,TRBJ2-7,TGCGCCAGCAGCCTAGGACTAGCGGGGGCCGAGCAGTACTTC,CASSLGLAGAEQYF
16,TRBD1,TRBV11-2,NA,TRBJ2-7,TGTGCCAGCAGCTTAGGCCCAACAGGGGGTGGCGACGAGCAGTACTTC,CASSLGPTGGGDEQYF
14,NA,TRBV2,NA,TRBJ1-6,TGTGCCAGCAGTGAGGGCTTTGAGAATTCACCCCTCCACTTT,CASSEGFENSPLHF
12,NA,TRBV5-4,NA,TRBJ2-2,TGTGCCAGCAGCTCCCTGGAGGGGGAGCTGTTTTTT,CASSSLEGELFF
11,NA,TRBV10-3,NA,TRBJ1-1,TGTGCCATCAGTGAGTACAGGGAGGCTTTCTTT,CAISEYREAFF
13,NA,TRBV28,NA,TRBJ2-3,TGTGCCAGCAGTCCATCGGGGGGCCCATCGCAGTATTTT,CASSPSGGPSQYF
15,TRBD1,TRBV19,few,TRBJ1-5,TGTGCCAGTAGTTTAGACAGGGTGTCGAATCAGCCCCAGCATTTT,CASSLDRVSNQPQHF
15,NA,TRBV5-6,NA,TRBJ2-7,TGTGCCAGCAGCTTGGGGGGACTGGGGTTCTACGAGCAGTACTTC,CASSLGGLGFYEQYF
17,TRBD2,TRBV7-2,NA,TRBJ2-5,TGTGCCAGCAGCGTCACTAGCGGGAGCGCGGGGGTGGAGACCCAGTACTTC,CASSVTSGSAGVETQYF
15,NA,TRBV30,NA,TRBJ1-6,TGTGCCTGGAGTGAAGGGAGCTCCTATAATTCACCCCTCCACTTT,CAWSEGSSYNSPLHF
17,NA,TRBV6-2/TRBV6-3,NA,TRBJ1-6,TGTGCCAGCAGTTACGACGACAGCAGCTCCTATAATTCACCCCTCCACTTT,CASSYDDSSSYNSPLHF
16,NA,TRBV18,NA,TRBJ1-1,TGTGCCAGCTCAGACGACAGGACCCCTCGGCAGACTGAAGCTTTCTTT,CASSDDRTPRQTEAFF
15,NA,TRBV6-5,NA,TRBJ2-7,TGTGCCAGCAGTTACTCGAGTGTCGATTCCTACGAGCAGTACTTC,CASSYSSVDSYEQYF
12,NA,TRBV20-1,NA,TRBJ2-1,TGCAGTGCTAGTCCCGTCCGCGGGGAGCAGTTCTTC,CSASPVRGEQFF
15,NA,TRBV18,NA,TRBJ2-7,TGTGCCAGCTCACCAACCCCGACAGCCTCCTACGAGCAGTACTTC,CASSPTPTASYEQYF
19,NA,TRBV4-1,NA,TRBJ1-1,TGCGCCAGCAGCCAAGATGTCCTTCAGGGGAAGGGGGTGACCACTGAAGCTTTCTTT,CASSQDVLQGKGVTTEAFF
17,NA,TRBV2,NA,TRBJ2-7,TGTGCCAGCAGTGAAGCGCTTCGAGGGAGAAGGTCCTACGAGCAGTACTTC,CASSEALRGRRSYEQYF
15,NA,TRBV5-6,few,TRBJ1-5,TGTGCCAGCAGCTTAAGAGGCTCTAGCAATCAGCCCCAGCATTTT,CASSLRGSSNQPQHF
12,NA,TRBV29-1,once,TRBJ1-2,TGCAGCGTTTTAAGCGTTAACTATGGCTACACCTTC,CSVLSVNYGYTF
15,NA,TRBV7-9,NA,TRBJ1-5,TGTGCCAGCAGCTTTGCGGGGGGGAGCAATCAGCCCCAGCATTTT,CASSFAGGSNQPQHF
15,TRBD1,TRBV18,NA,TRBJ1-4,TGTGCCAGCTCCGACGGGACAGGGATGAGAGAAAAACTGTTTTTT,CASSDGTGMREKLFF
15,NA,TRBV5-6,NA,TRBJ1-3,TGTGCCAGCAGCTCCCTCGGTAGCTCTGGAAACACCATATATTTT,CASSSLGSSGNTIYF
14,TRBD2,TRBV10-2,few,TRBJ2-7,TGCGCCAGCACAATTAGCGGGGTACCCCACGAGCAGTACTTC,CASTISGVPHEQYF
15,TRBD1,TRBV7-8,few,TRBJ1-3,TGTGCCAGCAGCATGGGACAGGACCAGGGAAACACCATATATTTT,CASSMGQDQGNTIYF
14,TRBD2,TRBV27,NA,TRBJ2-7,TGTGCCAGCAGTTTTAGCGGGGGTTCCTACGAGCAGTACTTC,CASSFSGGSYEQYF
16,TRBD1,TRBV6-5,NA,TRBJ2-2,TGTGCCAGCAGTTACACGACAGGGCGCGGGACCGGGGAGCTGTTTTTT,CASSYTTGRGTGELFF
16,TRBD2,TRBV5-4,NA,TRBJ2-3,TGTGCCAGCAGCCAAAACGGGGGGGCCCGCACAGATACGCAGTATTTT,CASSQNGGARTDTQYF
18,TRBD2,TRBV10-3,NA,TRBJ2-3,TGTGCCATCAGTGGGGGACTAGCGGGAGGGCCTAGCTCAGATACGCAGTATTTT,CAISGGLAGGPSSDTQYF